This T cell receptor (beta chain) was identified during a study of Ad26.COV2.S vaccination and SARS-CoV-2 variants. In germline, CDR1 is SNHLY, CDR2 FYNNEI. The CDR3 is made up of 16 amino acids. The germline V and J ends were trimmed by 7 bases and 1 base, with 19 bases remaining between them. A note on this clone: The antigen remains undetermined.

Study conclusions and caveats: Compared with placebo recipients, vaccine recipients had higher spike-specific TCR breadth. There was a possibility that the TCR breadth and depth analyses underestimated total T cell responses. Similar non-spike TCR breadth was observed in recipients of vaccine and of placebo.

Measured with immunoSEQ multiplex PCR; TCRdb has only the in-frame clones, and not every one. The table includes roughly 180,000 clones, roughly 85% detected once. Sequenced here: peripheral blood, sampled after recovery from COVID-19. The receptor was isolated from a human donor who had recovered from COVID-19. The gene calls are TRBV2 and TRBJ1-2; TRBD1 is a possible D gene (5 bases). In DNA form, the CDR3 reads TGTGCCAGCAAGGCCTCGGGGGGAGGCGATAACTATGGCTACACCTTC. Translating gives CASKASGGGDNYGYTF.